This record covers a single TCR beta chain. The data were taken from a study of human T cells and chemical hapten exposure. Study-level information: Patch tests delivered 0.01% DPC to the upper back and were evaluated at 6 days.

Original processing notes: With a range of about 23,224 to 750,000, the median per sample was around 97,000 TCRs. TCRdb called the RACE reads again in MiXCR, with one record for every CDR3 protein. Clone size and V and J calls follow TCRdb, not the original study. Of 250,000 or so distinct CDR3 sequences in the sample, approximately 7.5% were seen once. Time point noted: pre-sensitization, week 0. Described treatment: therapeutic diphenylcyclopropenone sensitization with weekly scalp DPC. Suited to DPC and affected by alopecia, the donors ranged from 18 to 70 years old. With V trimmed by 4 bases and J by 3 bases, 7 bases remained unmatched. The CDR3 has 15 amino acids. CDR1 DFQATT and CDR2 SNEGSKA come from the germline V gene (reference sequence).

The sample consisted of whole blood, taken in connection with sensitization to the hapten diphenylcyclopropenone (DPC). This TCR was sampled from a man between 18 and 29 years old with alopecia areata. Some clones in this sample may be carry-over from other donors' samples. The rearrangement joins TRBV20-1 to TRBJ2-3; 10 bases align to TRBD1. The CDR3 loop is CSANPGQGRTDTQYF. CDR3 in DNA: TGCAGTGCTAACCCGGGACAGGGGCGGACAGATACGCAGTATTTT.